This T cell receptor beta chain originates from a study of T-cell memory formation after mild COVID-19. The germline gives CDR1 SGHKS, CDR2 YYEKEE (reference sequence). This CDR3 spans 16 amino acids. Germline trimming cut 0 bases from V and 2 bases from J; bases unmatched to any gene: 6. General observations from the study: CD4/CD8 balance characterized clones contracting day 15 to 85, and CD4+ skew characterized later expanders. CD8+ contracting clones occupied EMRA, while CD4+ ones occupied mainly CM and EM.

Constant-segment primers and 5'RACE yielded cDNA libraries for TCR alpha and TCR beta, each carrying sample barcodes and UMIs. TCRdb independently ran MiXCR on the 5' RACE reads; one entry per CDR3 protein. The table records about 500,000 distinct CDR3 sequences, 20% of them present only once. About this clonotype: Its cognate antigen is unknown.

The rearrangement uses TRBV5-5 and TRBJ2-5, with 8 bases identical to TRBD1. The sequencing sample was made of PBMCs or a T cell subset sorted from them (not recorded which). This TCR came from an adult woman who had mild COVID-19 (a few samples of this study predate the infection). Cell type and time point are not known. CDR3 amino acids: CASSLATGTGQETQYF. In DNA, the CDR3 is TGTGCCAGCAGCTTGGCTACCGGGACAGGACAAGAGACCCAGTACTTC.